This T cell receptor beta chain was captured in a study of spatial heterogeneity in lung cancer. Notes on the study in general: Expanded alpha and beta TCR counts within tumors tracked tumor mutation counts.

This clonotype was picked up many times. The antigen remains undetermined. Time point defined: sample taken at primary tumor resection. From tumor, nontumor lung or frozen PBMC, whole RNA was taken unsorted for sequencing. Each molecule of TCR cDNA was tagged with one unique molecular identifier. TCRdb redid the calling of the 5' RACE reads with MiXCR, one entry per CDR3 protein. The sample has approximately 10,000 distinct CDR3 sequences, just over 5% seen once. V was pared by 8 bases and J by 7 bases, with 5 bases of the junction left unmatched. The CDR3 has 11 amino acids. The material sequenced was lung tumor tissue, taken at surgery. V gene TRBV12-3 or TRBV12-4 combines with J gene TRBJ2-7; 7 bases match TRBD1. This receptor was obtained from a male donor with early-stage non-small cell lung cancer. CDR3 DNA: TGTGCCAGCGGACAGGCGCTGGAGCAGTACTTC. This translates into CASGQALEQYF.